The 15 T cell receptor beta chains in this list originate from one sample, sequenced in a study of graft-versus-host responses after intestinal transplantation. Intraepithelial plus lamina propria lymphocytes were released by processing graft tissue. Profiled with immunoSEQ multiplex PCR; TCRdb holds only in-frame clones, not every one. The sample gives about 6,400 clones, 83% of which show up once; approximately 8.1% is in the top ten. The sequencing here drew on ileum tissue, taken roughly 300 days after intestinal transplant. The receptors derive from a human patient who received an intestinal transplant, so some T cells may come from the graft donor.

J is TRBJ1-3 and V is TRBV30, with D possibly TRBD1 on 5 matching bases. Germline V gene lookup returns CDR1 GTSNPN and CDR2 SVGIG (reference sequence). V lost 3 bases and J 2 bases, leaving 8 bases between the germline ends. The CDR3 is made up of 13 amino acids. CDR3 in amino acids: CAWSTGTGNTIYF. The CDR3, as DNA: TGTGCCTGGAGCACAGGAACTGGAAACACCATATATTTT.

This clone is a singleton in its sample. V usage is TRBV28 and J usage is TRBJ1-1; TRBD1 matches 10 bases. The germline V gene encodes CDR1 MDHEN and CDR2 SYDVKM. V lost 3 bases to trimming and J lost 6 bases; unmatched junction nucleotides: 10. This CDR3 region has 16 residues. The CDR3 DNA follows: TGTGCCAGCAGTTTTCTGACAGGGGGCGTGGAGGCTGAAGCTTTCTTT. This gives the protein CASSFLTGGVEAEAFF.

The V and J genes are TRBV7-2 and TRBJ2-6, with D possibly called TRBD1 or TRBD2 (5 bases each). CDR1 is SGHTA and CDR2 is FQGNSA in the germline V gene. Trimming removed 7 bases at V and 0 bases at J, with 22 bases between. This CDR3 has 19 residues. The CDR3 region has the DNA TGTGCCAGCACCAAACCTTGGTTGGGACGGACCTCTGGGGCCAACGTCCTGACTTTC. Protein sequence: CASTKPWLGRTSGANVLTF.

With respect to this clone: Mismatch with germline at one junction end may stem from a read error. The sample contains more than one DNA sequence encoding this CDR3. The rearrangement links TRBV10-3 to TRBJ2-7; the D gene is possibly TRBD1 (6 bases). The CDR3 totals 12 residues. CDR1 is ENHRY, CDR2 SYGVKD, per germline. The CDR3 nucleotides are TGCGCCACCGCCGGGACACTCTACGAGCAGTACTTC. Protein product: CATAGTLYEQYF.

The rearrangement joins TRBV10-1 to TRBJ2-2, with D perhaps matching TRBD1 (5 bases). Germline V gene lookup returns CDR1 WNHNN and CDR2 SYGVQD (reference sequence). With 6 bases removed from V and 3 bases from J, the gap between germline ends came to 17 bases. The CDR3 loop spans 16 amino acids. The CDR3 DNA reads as TGCGCCAGCAGCTGTAGACAGAAGAATTACACCGGGGAGCTGTTTTTT. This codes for CASSCRQKNYTGELFF.

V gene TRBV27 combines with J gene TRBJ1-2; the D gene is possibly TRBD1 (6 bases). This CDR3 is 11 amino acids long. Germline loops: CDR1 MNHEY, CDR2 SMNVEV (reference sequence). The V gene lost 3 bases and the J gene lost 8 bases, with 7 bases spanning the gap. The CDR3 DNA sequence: TGTGCCAGCAGTTTCGGGGGCGGCTACACCTTC. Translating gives CASSFGGGYTF.

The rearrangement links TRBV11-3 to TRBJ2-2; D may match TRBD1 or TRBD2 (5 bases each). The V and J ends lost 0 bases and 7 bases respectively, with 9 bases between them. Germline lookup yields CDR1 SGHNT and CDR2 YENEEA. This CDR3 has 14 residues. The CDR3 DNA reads TGTGCCAGCAGCTTAGAAGGGGAGAACGGGGAGCTGTTTTTT. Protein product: CASSLEGENGELFF.

In nucleotides, the CDR3 is TGTGCCAGCAGCCCTACCCGGGGGAGCACTGAAGCTTTCTTT. As protein: CASSPTRGSTEAFF. The gene calls are TRBV11-2 and TRBJ1-1; D perhaps matches TRBD1 (5 bases). The CDR3 is 14 amino acids. The ends were cut back, 5 bases at V and 4 bases at J, with 14 bases in the middle. Germline V gene data show CDR1 as SGHAT and CDR2 as FQNNGV.

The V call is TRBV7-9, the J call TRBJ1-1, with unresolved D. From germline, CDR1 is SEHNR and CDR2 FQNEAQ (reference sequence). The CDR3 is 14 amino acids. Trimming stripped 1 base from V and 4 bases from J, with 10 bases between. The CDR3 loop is CASSLGGRSTEAFF. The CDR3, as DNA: TGTGCCAGCAGCTTAGGGGGAAGGAGCACTGAAGCTTTCTTT.

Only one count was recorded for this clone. The CDR3 reads CASSLTGSYTGELFF. Written as DNA, the CDR3 is TGTGCCAGCAGCTTGACAGGGTCGTACACCGGGGAGCTGTTTTTT. This chain joins TRBV7-9 and TRBJ2-2; 7 bases align to TRBD1. V lost 3 bases, J lost 3 bases, and 4 bases stayed unmatched. The CDR3 runs to 15 residues. Germline lookup yields CDR1 SEHNR and CDR2 FQNEAQ (reference sequence).

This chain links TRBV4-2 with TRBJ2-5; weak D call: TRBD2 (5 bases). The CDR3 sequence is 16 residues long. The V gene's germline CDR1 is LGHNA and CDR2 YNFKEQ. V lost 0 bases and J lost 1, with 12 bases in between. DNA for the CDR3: TGTGCCAGCAGCCAAGATCTGGAGCGGACCCAAGAGACCCAGTACTTC. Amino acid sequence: CASSQDLERTQETQYF.

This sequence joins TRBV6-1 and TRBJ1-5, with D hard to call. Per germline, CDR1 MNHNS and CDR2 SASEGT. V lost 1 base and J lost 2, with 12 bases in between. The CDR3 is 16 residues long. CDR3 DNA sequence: TGTGCCAGCAGTGAAGAAGAGGGCGGGGGCAATCAGCCCCAGCATTTT. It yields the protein CASSEEEGGGNQPQHF.

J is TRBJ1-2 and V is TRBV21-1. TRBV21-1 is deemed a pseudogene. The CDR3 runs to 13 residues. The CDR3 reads CASTGGIGYGYTF. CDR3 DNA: TGTGCCTCCACGGGGGGGATTGGCTATGGCTACACCTTC.

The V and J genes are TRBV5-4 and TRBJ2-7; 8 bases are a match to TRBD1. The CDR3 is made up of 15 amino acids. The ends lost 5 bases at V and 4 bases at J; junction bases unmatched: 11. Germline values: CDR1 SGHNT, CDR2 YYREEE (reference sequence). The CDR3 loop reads CASSPFRGPPYEQYF. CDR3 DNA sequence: TGTGCCAGCAGTCCGTTCAGGGGGCCCCCTTACGAGCAGTACTTC.

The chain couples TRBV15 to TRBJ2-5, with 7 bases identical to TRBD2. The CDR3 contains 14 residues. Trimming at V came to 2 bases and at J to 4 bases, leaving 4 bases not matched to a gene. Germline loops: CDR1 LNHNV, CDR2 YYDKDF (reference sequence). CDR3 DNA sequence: TGTGCCACCAGCAGACGGGGGGTGGTAGAGACCCAGTACTTC. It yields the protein CATSRRGVVETQYF.